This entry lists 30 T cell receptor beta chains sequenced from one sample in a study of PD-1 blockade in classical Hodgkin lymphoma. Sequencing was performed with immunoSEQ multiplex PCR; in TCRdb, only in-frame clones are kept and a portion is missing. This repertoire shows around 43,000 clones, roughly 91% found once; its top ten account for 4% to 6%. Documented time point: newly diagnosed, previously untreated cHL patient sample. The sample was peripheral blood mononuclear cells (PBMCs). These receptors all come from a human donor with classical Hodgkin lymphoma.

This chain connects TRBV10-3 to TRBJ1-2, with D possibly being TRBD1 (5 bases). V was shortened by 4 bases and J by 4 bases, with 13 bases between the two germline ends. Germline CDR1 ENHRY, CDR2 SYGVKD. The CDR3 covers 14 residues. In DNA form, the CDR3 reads TGTGCCATCAGTGCCTATCATAGGGGCTATGGCTACACCTTC. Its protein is CAISAYHRGYGYTF.

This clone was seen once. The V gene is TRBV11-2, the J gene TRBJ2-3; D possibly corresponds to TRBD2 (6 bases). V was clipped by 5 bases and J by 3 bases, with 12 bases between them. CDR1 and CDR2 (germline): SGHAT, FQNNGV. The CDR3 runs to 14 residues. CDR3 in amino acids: CASSRGLDTDTQYF. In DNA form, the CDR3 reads TGTGCCAGCAGCCGGGGACTGGATACAGATACGCAGTATTTT.

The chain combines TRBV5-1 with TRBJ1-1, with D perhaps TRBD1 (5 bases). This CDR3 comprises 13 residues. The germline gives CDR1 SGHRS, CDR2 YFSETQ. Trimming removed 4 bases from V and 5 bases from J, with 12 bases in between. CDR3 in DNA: TGCGCCAGCAGCCTCCTCGGGGGGACTGAAGCTTTCTTT. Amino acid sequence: CASSLLGGTEAFF.

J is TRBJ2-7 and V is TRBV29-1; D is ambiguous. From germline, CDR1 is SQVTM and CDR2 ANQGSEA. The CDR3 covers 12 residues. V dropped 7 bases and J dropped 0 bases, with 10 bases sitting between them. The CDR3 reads CSATTLSYEQYF. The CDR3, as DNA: TGCAGCGCAACGACACTCTCCTACGAGCAGTACTTC.

Written as DNA, the CDR3 is TGCGCCAGCAGCGACGGGGGAATCTATGGCTACACCTTC. Its protein is CASSDGGIYGYTF. The chain combines TRBV5-1 with TRBJ1-2; TRBD1 might be the D (5 bases). V was pared by 4 bases and J by 4 bases, with 11 bases between. Germline-derived CDR1 and CDR2 are SGHRS and YFSETQ. The length of the CDR3 is 13 residues.

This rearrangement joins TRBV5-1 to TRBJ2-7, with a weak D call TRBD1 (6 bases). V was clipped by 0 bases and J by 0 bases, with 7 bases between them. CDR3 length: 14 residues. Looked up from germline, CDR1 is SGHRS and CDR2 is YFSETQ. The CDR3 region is CASSLAGDSYEQYF. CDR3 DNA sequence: TGCGCCAGCAGCTTGGCAGGGGACTCCTACGAGCAGTACTTC.

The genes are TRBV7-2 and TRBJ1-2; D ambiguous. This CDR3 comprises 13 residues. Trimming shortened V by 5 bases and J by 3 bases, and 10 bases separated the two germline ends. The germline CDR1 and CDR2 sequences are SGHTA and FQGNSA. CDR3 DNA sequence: TGTGCCAGCAGCACCCCAGAGTACTATGGCTACACCTTC. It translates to CASSTPEYYGYTF.

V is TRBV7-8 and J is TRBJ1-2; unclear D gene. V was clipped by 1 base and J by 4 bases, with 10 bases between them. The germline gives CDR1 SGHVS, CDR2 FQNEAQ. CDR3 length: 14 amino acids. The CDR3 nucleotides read TGTGCCAGCAGCTTAGGGCAGCCAACCTATGGCTACACCTTC. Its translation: CASSLGQPTYGYTF.

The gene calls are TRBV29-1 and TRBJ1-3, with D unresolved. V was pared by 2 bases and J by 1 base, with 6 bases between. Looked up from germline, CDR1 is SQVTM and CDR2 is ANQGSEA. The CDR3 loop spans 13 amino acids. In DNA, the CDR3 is TGCAGCGTTGAAACGGGGTCTGGAAACACCATATATTTT. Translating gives CSVETGSGNTIYF. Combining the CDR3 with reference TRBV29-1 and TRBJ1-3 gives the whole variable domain SAVISQKPSRDICQRGTSLTIQCQVDSQVTMMFWYRQQPGQSLTLIATANQGSEATYESGFVIDKFPISRPNLTFSTLTVSNMSPEDSSIYLCSVETGSGNTIYFGEGSWLTVV.

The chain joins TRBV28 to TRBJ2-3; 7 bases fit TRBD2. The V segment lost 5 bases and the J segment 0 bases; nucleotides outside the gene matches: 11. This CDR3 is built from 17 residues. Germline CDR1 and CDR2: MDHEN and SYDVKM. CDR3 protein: CASSPTLGGRSTDTQYF. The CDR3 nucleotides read TGTGCCAGCAGTCCAACTTTGGGGGGGAGAAGCACAGATACGCAGTATTTT.

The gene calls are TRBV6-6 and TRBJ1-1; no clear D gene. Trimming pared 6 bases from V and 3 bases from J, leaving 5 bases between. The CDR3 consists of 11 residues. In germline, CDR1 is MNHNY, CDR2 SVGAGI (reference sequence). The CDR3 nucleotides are TGTGCCAGCAGGCGTTACACTGAAGCTTTCTTT. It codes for CASRRYTEAFF.

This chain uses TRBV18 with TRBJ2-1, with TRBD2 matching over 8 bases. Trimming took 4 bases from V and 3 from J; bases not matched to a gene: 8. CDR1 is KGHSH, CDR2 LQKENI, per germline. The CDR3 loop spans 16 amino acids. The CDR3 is CASSLGSSGSYNEQFF. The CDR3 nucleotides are TGTGCCAGCTCACTAGGGTCAAGCGGGAGCTACAATGAGCAGTTCTTC.

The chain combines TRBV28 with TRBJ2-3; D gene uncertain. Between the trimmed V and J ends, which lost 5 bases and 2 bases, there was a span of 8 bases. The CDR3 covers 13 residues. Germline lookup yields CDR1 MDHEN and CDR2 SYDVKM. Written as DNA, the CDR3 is TGTGCCAGCAGTCCCTGGGCCACAGATACGCAGTATTTT. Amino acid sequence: CASSPWATDTQYF.

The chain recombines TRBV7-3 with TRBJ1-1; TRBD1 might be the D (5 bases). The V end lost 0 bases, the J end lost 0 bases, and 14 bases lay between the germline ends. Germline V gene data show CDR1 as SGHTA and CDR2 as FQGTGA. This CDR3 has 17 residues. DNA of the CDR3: TGTGCCAGCAGCTTAACCCGGGGACTAACCATGAACACTGAAGCTTTCTTT. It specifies CASSLTRGLTMNTEAFF.

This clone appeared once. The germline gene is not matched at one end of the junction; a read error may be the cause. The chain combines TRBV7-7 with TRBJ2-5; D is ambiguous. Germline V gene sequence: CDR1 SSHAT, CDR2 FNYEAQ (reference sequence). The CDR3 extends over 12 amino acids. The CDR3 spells CASSPLTKTQYF. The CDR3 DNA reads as TGTGCTAGCAGCCCCCTCACAAAGACCCAGTACTTC.

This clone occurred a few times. The CDR3, as DNA: TGTGCCAGTAGTCGGGACAGGTCACAAGAGACCCAGTACTTC. This translates into CASSRDRSQETQYF. The J gene is TRBJ2-5, the V gene TRBV19, with 8 bases aligning to TRBD1. CDR3 length: 14 amino acids. Looked up from germline, CDR1 is LNHDA and CDR2 is SQIVND (reference sequence). The ends lost 5 bases at V and 2 bases at J; junction bases unmatched: 4.

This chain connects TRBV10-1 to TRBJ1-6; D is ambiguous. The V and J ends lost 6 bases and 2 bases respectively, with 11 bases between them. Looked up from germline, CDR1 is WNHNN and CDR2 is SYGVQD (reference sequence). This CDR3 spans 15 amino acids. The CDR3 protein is CASSKNGAYNSPLHF. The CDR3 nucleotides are TGCGCCAGCAGCAAGAACGGGGCCTATAATTCACCCCTCCACTTT.

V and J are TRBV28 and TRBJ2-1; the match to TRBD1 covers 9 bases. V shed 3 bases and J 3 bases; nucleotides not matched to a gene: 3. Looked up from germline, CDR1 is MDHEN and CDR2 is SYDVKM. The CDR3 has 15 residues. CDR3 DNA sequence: TGTGCCAGCAGTTTCACAGGGGGCAGCTACAATGAGCAGTTCTTC. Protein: CASSFTGGSYNEQFF.

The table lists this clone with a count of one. The CDR3 sequence is CSAKRRATDTQYF. The CDR3 nucleotides read TGCAGCGCCAAACGCAGGGCCACAGATACGCAGTATTTT. The rearrangement joins TRBV29-1 to TRBJ2-3, with D tentatively TRBD1 (5 bases). V was trimmed by 7 bases and J by 2 bases, leaving 13 bases between them. Germline V gives CDR1 SQVTM, CDR2 ANQGSEA. The CDR3 runs 13 residues.

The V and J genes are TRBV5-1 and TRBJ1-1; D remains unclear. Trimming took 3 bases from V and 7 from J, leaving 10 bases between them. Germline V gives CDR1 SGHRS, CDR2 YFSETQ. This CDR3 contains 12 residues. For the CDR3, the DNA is TGCGCCAGCAGCTCGCTGGGTGATGAAGCTTTCTTT. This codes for CASSSLGDEAFF.

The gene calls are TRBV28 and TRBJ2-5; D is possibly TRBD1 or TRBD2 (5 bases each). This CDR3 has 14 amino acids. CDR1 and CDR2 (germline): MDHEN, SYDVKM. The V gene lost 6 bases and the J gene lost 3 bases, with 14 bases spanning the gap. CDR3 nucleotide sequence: TGTGCCAGCAGCTCAGGGACGTACAAAGAGACCCAGTACTTC. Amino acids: CASSSGTYKETQYF.

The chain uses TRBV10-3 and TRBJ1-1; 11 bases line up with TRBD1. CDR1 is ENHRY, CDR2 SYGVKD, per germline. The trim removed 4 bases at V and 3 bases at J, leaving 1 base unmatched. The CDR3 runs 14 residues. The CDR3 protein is CAISGDRGDTEAFF. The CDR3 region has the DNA TGTGCCATCAGTGGGGACAGGGGGGACACTGAAGCTTTCTTT.

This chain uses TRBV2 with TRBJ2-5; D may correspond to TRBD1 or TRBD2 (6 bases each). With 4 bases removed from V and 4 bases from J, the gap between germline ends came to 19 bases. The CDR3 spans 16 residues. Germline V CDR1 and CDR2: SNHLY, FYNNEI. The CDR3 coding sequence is TGTGCCAGCAGTGTAGGGGGGCGGGCCGTGGGAGAGACCCAGTACTTC. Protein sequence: CASSVGGRAVGETQYF.

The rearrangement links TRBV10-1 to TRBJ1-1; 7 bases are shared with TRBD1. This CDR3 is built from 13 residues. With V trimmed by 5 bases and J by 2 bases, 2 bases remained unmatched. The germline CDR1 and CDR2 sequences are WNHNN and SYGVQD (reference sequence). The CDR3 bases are TGCGCCAGCAGTTGGGACAGCAACACTGAAGCTTTCTTT. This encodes CASSWDSNTEAFF.

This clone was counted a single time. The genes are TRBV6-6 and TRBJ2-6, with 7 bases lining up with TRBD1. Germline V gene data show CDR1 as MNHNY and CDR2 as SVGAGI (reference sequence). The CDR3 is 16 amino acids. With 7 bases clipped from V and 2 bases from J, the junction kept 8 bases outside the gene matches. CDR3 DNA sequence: TGTGCCAGCACCCGGATTACAGGGGCTGGGGCCAACGTCCTGACTTTC. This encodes CASTRITGAGANVLTF.

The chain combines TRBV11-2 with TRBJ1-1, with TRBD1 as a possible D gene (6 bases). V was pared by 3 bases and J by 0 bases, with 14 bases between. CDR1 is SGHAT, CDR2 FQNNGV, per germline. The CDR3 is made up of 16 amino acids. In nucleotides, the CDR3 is TGTGCCAGCAGCTTTGGACAGCTGTTCATGAACACTGAAGCTTTCTTT. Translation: CASSFGQLFMNTEAFF. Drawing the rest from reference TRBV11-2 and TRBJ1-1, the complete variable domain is EAGVAQSPRYKIIEKRQSVAFWCNPISGHATLYWYQQILGQGPKLLIQFQNNGVVDDSQLPKDRFSAERLKGVDSTLKIQPAKLEDSAVYLCASSFGQLFMNTEAFFGQGTRLTVV.

CDR3 sequence (DNA): TGTGCCAGCAGCTTGGCCCCTACCCAAGAGACCCAGTACTTC. This translates into CASSLAPTQETQYF. This chain uses TRBV5-6 with TRBJ2-5; D call uncertain. V lost 0 bases to trimming and J lost 1 base, with 7 bases between them. CDR3 length equals 14 residues. Per germline, CDR1 SGHDT and CDR2 YYEEEE.

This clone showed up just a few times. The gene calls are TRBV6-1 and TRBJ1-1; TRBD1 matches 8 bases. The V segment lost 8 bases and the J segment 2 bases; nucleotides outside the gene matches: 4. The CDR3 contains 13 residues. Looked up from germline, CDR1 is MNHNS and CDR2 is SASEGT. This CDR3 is CASEGQVNTEAFF. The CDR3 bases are TGTGCCAGCGAGGGACAGGTCAACACTGAAGCTTTCTTT.

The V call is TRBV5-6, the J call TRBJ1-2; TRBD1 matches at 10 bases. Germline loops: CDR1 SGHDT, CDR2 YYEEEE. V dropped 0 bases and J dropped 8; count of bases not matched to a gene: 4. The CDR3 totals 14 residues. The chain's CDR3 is CASSLAMTGGGYTF. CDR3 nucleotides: TGTGCCAGCAGCTTGGCTATGACAGGGGGCGGCTACACCTTC.

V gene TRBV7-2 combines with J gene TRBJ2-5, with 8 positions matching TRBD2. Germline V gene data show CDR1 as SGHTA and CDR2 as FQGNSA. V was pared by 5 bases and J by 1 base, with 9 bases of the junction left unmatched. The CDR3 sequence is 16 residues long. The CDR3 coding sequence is TGTGCCAGCAGCCCCCGGGGGGGGAAGGGCCAAGAGACCCAGTACTTC. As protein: CASSPRGGKGQETQYF. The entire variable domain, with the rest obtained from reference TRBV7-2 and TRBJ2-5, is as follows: GAGVSQSPSNKVTEKGKDVELRCDPISGHTALYWYRQSLGQGLEFLIYFQGNSAPDKSGLPSDRFSAERTGGSVSTLTIQRTQQEDSAVYLCASSPRGGKGQETQYFGPGTRLLVL.